A selection of T cell receptor beta chains follows, all from one sample in a study of cytomegalovirus exposure and HLA in healthy donors. Generated by immunoSEQ multiplex PCR, the TCRdb table keeps only in-frame clones and is missing some. The sample includes about 160,000 clones, around 80% of them seen just once. The material sequenced was PBMCs. The receptors here all came from a man aged 40-50 years in good health and CMV-seronegative. The CDR3 runs from the conserved cysteine through the conserved F or W. The order of the fields is J gene, V gene, D gene, clone size, CDR3 protein, CDR3 DNA. D genes are given only for firm matches. Not all rows give a size; the values are once, few, many and, for expanded clones, a class.

>TRBJ1-1|TRBV27|TRBD1|.
CATRRGPINTEAFF
TGTGCCACCCGCAGGGGGCCCATTAACACTGAAGCTTTCTTT
>TRBJ1-3|TRBV2|.|.
CASSESAGRYTIYF
TGTGCCAGCAGTGAATCGGCAGGGAGGTACACCATATATTTT
>TRBJ2-3|TRBV7-9|.|.
CASSLGAIINTDTQYF
TGTGCCAGCAGCTTAGGGGCTATTATTAACACAGATACGCAGTATTTT
>TRBJ2-1|TRBV4-3|TRBD2|.
CASSQDRGGAFEQFF
TGCGCCAGCAGCCAAGATCGCGGGGGGGCGTTTGAGCAGTTCTTC
>TRBJ2-5|TRBV7-2|.|.
CASSSSYQETQYF
TGTGCCAGCAGCTCGTCCTACCAAGAGACCCAGTACTTC
>TRBJ2-5|TRBV7-3|.|.
CASSLNGGETQYF
TGTGCCAGCAGCTTAAATGGGGGGGAGACCCAGTACTTC
>TRBJ1-1|TRBV21-1|.|few
CAPMAGMVTEAFF
TGTGCCCCAATGGCAGGGATGGTCACTGAAGCTTTCTTT
>TRBJ2-4|TRBV6-6|TRBD1|.
CASSLDRGQNIQYF
TGTGCCAGCAGTTTGGACAGGGGACAAAACATTCAGTACTTC
>TRBJ1-1|TRBV29-1|.|.
CSVARGAASTEAFF
TGCAGCGTTGCCAGGGGCGCCGCGAGCACTGAAGCTTTCTTT
>TRBJ1-2|TRBV10-1|TRBD1|.
CASSVSTGGGPYGYTF
TGCGCCAGCAGTGTTTCGACAGGGGGCGGTCCCTATGGCTACACCTTC
>TRBJ2-2|TRBV5-1|.|.
CASGKRRPQNTGELFF
TGCGCCAGCGGAAAGAGGAGGCCTCAGAACACCGGGGAGCTGTTTTTT
>TRBJ2-3|TRBV13|TRBD1|.
CASSLRRDRVIDTQYF
TGTGCCAGCAGCTTACGGCGGGACAGGGTTATCGATACGCAGTATTTT
>TRBJ2-3|TRBV5-4|TRBD1|.
CASSAQGAGDTQYF
TGTGCCAGCAGCGCGCAGGGGGCGGGGGATACGCAGTATTTT
>TRBJ2-7|TRBV2|.|.
CASRYSYEQYF
TGTGCCAGCAGGTACTCCTACGAGCAGTACTTC
>TRBJ1-4|TRBV19|.|.
CASSLLPTGTTNEKLFF
TGTGCCAGTAGTTTGTTACCTACAGGGACAACTAATGAAAAACTGTTTTTT
>TRBJ1-1|TRBV25-1|.|.
CASSGRGLNTEAFF
TGTGCCAGCAGTGGCAGGGGTCTGAACACTGAAGCTTTCTTT
>TRBJ1-2|TRBV7-9|.|.
CASSLASGGPQGYTF
TGTGCCAGCAGCTTAGCCTCCGGGGGGCCGCAAGGCTACACCTTC
>TRBJ1-3|TRBV2|.|.
CASADPGSGNTIYF
TGTGCCAGCGCAGATCCAGGCTCTGGAAACACCATATATTTT
>TRBJ1-3|TRBV29-1|TRBD1|.
CSVTQGARGNTIYF
TGCAGCGTTACACAGGGGGCGCGGGGAAACACCATATATTTT
>TRBJ2-5|TRBV25-1|.|.
CASSGRIQETQYF
TGTGCCAGCAGTGGGCGGATCCAAGAGACCCAGTACTTC
>TRBJ2-7|TRBV7-9|.|many
CASSLGREQYF
TGTGCCAGCAGCTTAGGTCGGGAGCAGTACTTC
>TRBJ2-1|TRBV5-3|TRBD2|.
CARSTSGRHYNEQFF
TGTGCCAGAAGCACTAGCGGAAGACACTACAATGAGCAGTTCTTC
>TRBJ2-5|TRBV19|TRBD2|.
CASTLGFSGGPETQYF
TGTGCCAGTACCCTGGGATTTAGCGGGGGGCCAGAGACCCAGTACTTC
>TRBJ2-7|TRBV7-9|TRBD1|.
CASSLRDRAYEQYF
TGTGCCAGCAGCTTACGAGACAGGGCCTACGAGCAGTACTTC
>TRBJ1-2|TRBV6-6|TRBD1|.
CASSYWGQAGYTF
TGTGCCAGCAGTTACTGGGGACAGGCGGGCTACACCTTC
>TRBJ2-4|TRBV4-3|TRBD2|.
CASSARPLAGGLGSKNIQYF
TGCGCCAGCAGCGCGAGGCCACTAGCGGGGGGGCTAGGAAGCAAAAACATTCAGTACTTC
>TRBJ1-4|TRBV23-1|.|few
CASRRREKLFF
TGCGCCAGCAGGAGGAGGGAAAAACTGTTTTTT
>TRBJ1-5|TRBV27|TRBD1|.
CASSSRGRVEPQHF
TGTGCCAGCAGTTCCAGGGGGCGCGTGGAGCCCCAGCATTTT
>TRBJ1-2|TRBV7-3|.|.
CASSLNTPGSSGYTF
TGTGCCAGCAGCTTAAATACACCGGGATCTAGTGGCTACACCTTC
>TRBJ2-3|TRBV9|TRBD2|.
CASSPGLASTDTQYF
TGTGCCAGCAGCCCGGGACTAGCAAGCACAGATACGCAGTATTTT
>TRBJ2-7|TRBV30|.|.
CAYRELSYEQYF
TGTGCCTACAGGGAGCTCTCCTACGAGCAGTACTTC
>TRBJ1-6|TRBV28|.|.
CASTGHGGSPLHF
TGTGCCAGCACGGGACACGGCGGTTCACCCCTCCACTTT
>TRBJ2-7|TRBV6-5|TRBD1|.
CASSLDRVSYEQYF
TGTGCCAGCAGCCTCGACAGGGTCTCCTACGAGCAGTACTTC